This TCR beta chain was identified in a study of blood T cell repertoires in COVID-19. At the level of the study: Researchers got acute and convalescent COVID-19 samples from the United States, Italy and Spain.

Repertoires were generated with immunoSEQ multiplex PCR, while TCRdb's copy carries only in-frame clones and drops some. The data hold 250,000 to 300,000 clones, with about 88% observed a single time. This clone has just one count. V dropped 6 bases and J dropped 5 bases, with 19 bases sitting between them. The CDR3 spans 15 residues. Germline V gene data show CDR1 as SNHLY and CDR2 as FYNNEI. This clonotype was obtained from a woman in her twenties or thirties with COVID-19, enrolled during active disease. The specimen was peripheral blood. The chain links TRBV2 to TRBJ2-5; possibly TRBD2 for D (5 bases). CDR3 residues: CASSYPSPGMETQYF. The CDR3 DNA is TGTGCCAGCAGCTATCCCAGCCCGGGAATGGAGACCCAGTACTTC.